This T cell receptor (beta chain) was identified during a study of beta chain features in type 1 diabetes. Averaging about 116 mL, one heparinised blood draw came from each individual donor. The V gene's germline CDR1 is SGHTA and CDR2 FQGTGA. Between the trimmed V and J ends, which lost 3 bases and 5 bases, there was a span of 13 bases. The CDR3 spans 14 residues. The sample holds a few counts of this clone. Reverse transcription of all isolated RNA meant that expressed TCRB transcripts were sequenced. Clones were read by immunoSEQ multiplex PCR, and TCRdb kept only the in-frame ones, dropping some. Of fewer than 400,000 clones in the sample, roughly 8% were seen once.

The chain is built from TRBV7-3 and TRBJ2-5; tentatively, D is TRBD1 (6 bases). The origin of this receptor is a woman aged 18-35 years in good health. The sample comprised central memory CD4+ T cells from blood. CDR3 nucleotide sequence: TGTGCCAGCAGCTTCCAAGGGGGTATGGAGACCCAGTACTTC. This translates into CASSFQGGMETQYF. Full variable domain (rest looked up from reference TRBV7-3 and TRBJ2-5): GAGVSQTPSNKVTEKGKYVELRCDPISGHTALYWYRQSLGQGPEFLIYFQGTGAADDSGLPNDRFFAVRPEGSVSTLKIQRTERGDSAVYLCASSFQGGMETQYFGPGTRLLVL.